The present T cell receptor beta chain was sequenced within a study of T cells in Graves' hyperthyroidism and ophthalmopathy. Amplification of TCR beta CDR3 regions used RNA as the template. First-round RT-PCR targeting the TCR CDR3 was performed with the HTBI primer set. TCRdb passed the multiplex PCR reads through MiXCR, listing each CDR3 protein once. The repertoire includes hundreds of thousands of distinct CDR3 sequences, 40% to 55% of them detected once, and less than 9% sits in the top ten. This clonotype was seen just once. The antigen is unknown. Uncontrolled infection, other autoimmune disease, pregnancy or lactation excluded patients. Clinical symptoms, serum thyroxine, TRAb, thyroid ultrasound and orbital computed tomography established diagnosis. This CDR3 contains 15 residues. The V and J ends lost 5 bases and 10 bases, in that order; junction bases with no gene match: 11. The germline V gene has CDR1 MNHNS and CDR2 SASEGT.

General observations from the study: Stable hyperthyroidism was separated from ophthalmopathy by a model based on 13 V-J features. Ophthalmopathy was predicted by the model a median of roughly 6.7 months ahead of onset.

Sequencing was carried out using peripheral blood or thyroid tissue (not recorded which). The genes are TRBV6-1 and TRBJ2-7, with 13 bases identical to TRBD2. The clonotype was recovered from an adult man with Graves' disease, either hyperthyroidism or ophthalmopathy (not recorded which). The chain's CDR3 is CASSPGTSGIEEQYF. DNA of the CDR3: TGTGCCAGCAGTCCTGGGACTAGCGGGATAGAAGAACAGTACTTC.